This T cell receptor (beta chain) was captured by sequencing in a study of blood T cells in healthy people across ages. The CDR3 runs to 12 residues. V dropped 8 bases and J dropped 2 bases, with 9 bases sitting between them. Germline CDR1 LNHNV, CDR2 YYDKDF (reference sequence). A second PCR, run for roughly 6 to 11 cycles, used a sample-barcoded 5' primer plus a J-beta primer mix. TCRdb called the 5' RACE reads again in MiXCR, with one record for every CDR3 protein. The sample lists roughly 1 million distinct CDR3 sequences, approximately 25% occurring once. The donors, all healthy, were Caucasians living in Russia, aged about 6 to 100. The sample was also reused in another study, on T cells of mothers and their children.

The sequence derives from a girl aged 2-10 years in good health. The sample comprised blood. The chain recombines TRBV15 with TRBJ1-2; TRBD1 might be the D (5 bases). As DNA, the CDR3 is TGTGCCACCGGAGGGGCCAACTATGGCTACACCTTC. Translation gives CATGGANYGYTF.